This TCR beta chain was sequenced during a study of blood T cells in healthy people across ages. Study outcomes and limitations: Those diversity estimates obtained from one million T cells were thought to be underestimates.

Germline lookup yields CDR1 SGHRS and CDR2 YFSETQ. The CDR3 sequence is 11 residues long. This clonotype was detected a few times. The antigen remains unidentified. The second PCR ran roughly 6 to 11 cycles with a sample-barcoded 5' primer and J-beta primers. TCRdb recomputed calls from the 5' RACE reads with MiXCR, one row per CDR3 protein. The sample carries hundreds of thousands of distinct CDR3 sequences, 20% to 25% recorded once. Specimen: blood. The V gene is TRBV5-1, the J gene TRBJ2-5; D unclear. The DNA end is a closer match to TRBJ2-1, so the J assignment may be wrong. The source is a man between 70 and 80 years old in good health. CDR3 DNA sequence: TGCGCCAGCAGCGGTGAGCGTGAGCAGTTCTTC. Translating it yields CASSGEREQFF.